This is a list of T cell receptor beta chains from one sample in a study of blood T cell repertoires in COVID-19. Libraries were prepared by immunoSEQ multiplex PCR; TCRdb keeps only in-frame clonotypes and omits some of them. The data show some 450,000 clones, around 90% seen once. The material sequenced was peripheral blood. These receptor sequences come from a man between 18 and 29 years old with COVID-19, enrolled during active disease. Both conserved end residues are part of each CDR3. A D gene is named only where the DNA matches it firmly. The listing skips clone size in some rows; elsewhere it reads once, few, many or a size class.

clone_size,d_call,j_call,v_call,cdr3_aa,cdr3_nt
.,.,TRBJ2-1,TRBV30,CAWTLSRAYNEQFF,TGTGCCTGGACTTTATCCAGGGCCTACAATGAGCAGTTCTTC
.,TRBD2,TRBJ2-7,TRBV7-2,CASTSLAGGEQYF,TGTGCCAGCACCAGTCTAGCGGGAGGCGAGCAGTACTTC
.,.,TRBJ2-3,TRBV7-9,CASSSPGQLKPDTQYF,TGTGCCAGCAGCTCACCAGGACAGCTTAAACCTGATACGCAGTATTTT
.,.,TRBJ2-2,TRBV6-5,CASSFTGQYGELFF,TGTGCCAGCAGTTTCACCGGACAGTACGGGGAGCTGTTTTTT
.,.,TRBJ1-6,TRBV7-5,CVRFTPLHF,TGTGTCAGATTCACACCCCTCCACTTT
once,TRBD1,TRBJ2-2,TRBV7-6,CASSLRTGGLSTGELFF,TGTGCCAGCAGCCTACGGACAGGGGGGCTTTCTACCGGGGAGCTGTTTTTT
once,.,TRBJ2-7,TRBV29-1,CSVGRRGEAIYEQYF,TGCAGCGTGGGACGAAGAGGGGAGGCGATTTACGAGCAGTACTTC
.,.,TRBJ2-3,TRBV30,CACAGSPPLPDTQYF,TGTGCCTGTGCGGGGTCACCCCCTTTGCCAGATACGCAGTATTTT
few,TRBD1,TRBJ2-7,TRBV7-9,CASSLGDRGREQYF,TGTGCCAGCAGCTTAGGGGACAGGGGTCGTGAGCAGTACTTC
.,.,TRBJ2-5,TRBV7-2,CASSLTVQETQYF,TGTGCCAGCAGCTTGACAGTCCAAGAGACCCAGTACTTC
.,.,TRBJ1-5,TRBV3-1/TRBV3-2,CASSPREGTFPAQHF,TGTGCCAGCAGCCCCCGAGAGGGCACGTTCCCAGCCCAGCATTTT
once,TRBD1,TRBJ1-4,TRBV6-2/TRBV6-3,CASSSTRDRGAQSLREKLFF,TGTGCCAGCAGCTCTACCCGCGACAGGGGAGCCCAAAGCTTACGCGAAAAACTGTTTTTT
.,.,TRBJ2-2,TRBV12-5,CASGLVRGYTGELFF,TGTGCTAGTGGTTTGGTACGGGGTTACACCGGGGAGCTGTTTTTT
.,.,TRBJ1-5,TRBV5-8,CASSLYSNQPQHF,TGTGCCAGCAGCCTATATAGCAATCAGCCCCAGCATTTT
.,TRBD2,TRBJ2-7,TRBV7-8,CASSVARGDSSYEQYF,TGTGCCAGCAGCGTAGCTCGGGGGGATAGCTCCTACGAGCAGTACTTC
.,TRBD2,TRBJ2-1,TRBV7-8,CASSLGTSGSRLSGNEQFF,TGTGCCAGCAGCCTCGGGACTAGCGGGAGCCGGCTTTCGGGCAATGAGCAGTTCTTC
.,.,TRBJ1-1,TRBV6-5,CASSYSRQGTTEAFF,TGTGCCAGCAGTTACTCTCGGCAGGGGACCACTGAAGCTTTCTTT
.,TRBD1,TRBJ1-2,TRBV11-3,CASSSHRDRGNYGYTF,TGTGCCAGCAGTTCCCACCGGGACAGGGGGAACTATGGCTACACCTTC
.,TRBD1,TRBJ1-2,TRBV27,CASSPDRATNYGYTF,TGTGCCAGCAGTCCGGACAGGGCGACTAACTATGGCTACACCTTC
.,TRBD2,TRBJ2-2,TRBV4-1,CASSRATSGSYTGELFF,TGCGCCAGCAGCCGCGCGACTAGCGGGAGTTACACCGGGGAGCTGTTTTTT
.,.,TRBJ1-1,TRBV12-3/TRBV12-4,CASSMGLVAFF,TGTGCCAGCAGCATGGGCCTCGTAGCTTTCTTT
.,TRBD1,TRBJ2-3,TRBV23-1,CASSQSRTGWPDTQYF,TGCGCCAGCAGTCAATCCCGGACAGGGTGGCCAGATACGCAGTATTTT
.,.,TRBJ2-7,TRBV21-1,CASSKQGLAGGRSYEQYF,TGTGCCAGCAGCAAACAGGGACTAGCGGGAGGGAGGAGCTACGAGCAGTACTTC
.,.,TRBJ2-1,TRBV30,CAWSQRHEQFF,TGTGCCTGGAGTCAGAGGCATGAGCAGTTCTTC
once,.,TRBJ2-1,TRBV11-3,CASSSGKQFF,TGTGCCAGCAGCTCAGGCAAGCAGTTCTTC
.,TRBD1,TRBJ2-7,TRBV9,CASSPGTGTYEQYF,TGTGCCAGCAGCCCCGGGACAGGTACCTACGAGCAGTACTTC
.,TRBD1,TRBJ2-2,TRBV19,CASSIRGQGNTGELFF,TGTGCCAGTAGTATTAGAGGACAGGGGAACACCGGGGAGCTGTTTTTT
.,.,TRBJ1-5,TRBV3-1/TRBV3-2,CASSQPDSQPQHF,TGTGCCAGCAGCCAACCGGACAGCCAGCCCCAGCATTTT
.,.,TRBJ1-1,TRBV7-9,CASSPFLNTEAFF,TGTGCCAGCAGTCCCTTCTTGAACACTGAAGCTTTCTTT
.,TRBD1,TRBJ1-1,TRBV12-5,CASGLVLGQGLMNTEAFF,TGTGCTAGTGGTTTGGTACTGGGACAGGGTTTAATGAACACTGAAGCTTTCTTT
.,.,TRBJ2-2,TRBV5-4,CASSDYGLGGELFF,TGTGCCAGCAGCGACTATGGACTCGGCGGGGAGCTGTTTTTT
.,.,TRBJ1-2,TRBV6-6,CASSYQAFSYGYTF,TGTGCCAGCAGTTACCAGGCGTTTTCCTATGGCTACACCTTC
.,TRBD1,TRBJ1-5,TRBV27,CASRRSGTVYQPQHF,TGTGCCAGCAGGAGATCCGGGACAGTCTATCAGCCCCAGCATTTT
.,TRBD1,TRBJ1-4,TRBV5-5,CASSPTGGLNEKLFF,TGTGCCAGCAGCCCGACAGGGGGATTGAATGAAAAACTGTTTTTT
.,TRBD2,TRBJ2-3,TRBV7-9,CASSAPTSGFADTQYF,TGTGCCAGCAGCGCCCCGACTAGCGGGTTTGCAGATACGCAGTATTTT
once,TRBD1,TRBJ2-7,TRBV4-1,CASSTSGTGVDEQYF,TGCGCCAGCAGCACCTCCGGGACAGGGGTCGACGAGCAGTACTTC
.,.,TRBJ1-1,TRBV7-2,CASSLEAATYTEAFF,TGTGCCAGCAGCTTAGAGGCAGCGACTTACACTGAAGCTTTCTTT
.,.,TRBJ2-7,TRBV27,CASSHQGGEQYF,TGTGCCAGCAGTCACCAGGGGGGCGAGCAGTACTTC
.,.,TRBJ1-2,TRBV5-1,CASSFPGSGGYTF,TGCGCCAGCAGCTTCCCCGGTTCAGGAGGCTACACCTTC
few,.,TRBJ1-2,TRBV7-2,CASSSYGGGYTF,TGTGCCAGCAGCTCCTACGGGGGTGGCTACACCTTC
.,.,TRBJ2-7,TRBV19,CASSIRGYSYEQYF,TGTGCCAGTAGTATACGAGGGTACTCCTACGAGCAGTACTTC
.,TRBD2,TRBJ2-1,TRBV4-1,CASSQVTTSGSSDEQFF,TGCGCCAGCAGCCAAGTTACTACTAGCGGGAGTTCGGATGAGCAGTTCTTC
.,TRBD1,TRBJ2-2,TRBV6-5,CASSYSGGSGELFF,TGTGCCAGCAGTTACTCAGGGGGCTCCGGGGAGCTGTTTTTT
.,.,TRBJ1-2,TRBV28,CASSTGGAGDYGYTF,TGTGCCAGCAGTACAGGCGGAGCGGGTGACTATGGCTACACCTTC
.,TRBD2,TRBJ2-1,TRBV6-5,CASRVTSGSAQEQFF,TGTGCCAGCAGGGTAACTAGCGGGAGTGCTCAAGAGCAGTTCTTC